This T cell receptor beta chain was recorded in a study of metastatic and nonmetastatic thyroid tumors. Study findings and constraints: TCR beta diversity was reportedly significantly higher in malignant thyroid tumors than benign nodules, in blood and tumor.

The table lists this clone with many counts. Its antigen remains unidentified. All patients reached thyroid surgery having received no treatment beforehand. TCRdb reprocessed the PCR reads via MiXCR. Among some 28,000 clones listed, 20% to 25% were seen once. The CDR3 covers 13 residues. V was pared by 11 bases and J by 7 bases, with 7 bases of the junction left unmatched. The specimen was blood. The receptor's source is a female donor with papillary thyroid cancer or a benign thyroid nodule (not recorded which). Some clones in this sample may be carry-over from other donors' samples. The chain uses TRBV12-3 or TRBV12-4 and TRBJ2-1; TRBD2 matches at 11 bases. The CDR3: CASLAGGLNEQFF. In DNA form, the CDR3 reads TGTGCCTCTCTAGCGGGGGGCCTAAATGAGCAGTTCTTC.